The 7 T cell receptor beta chains presented below share a single source sample, sequenced in a study of tumor and adjacent non-tumor tissue in lung cancer. The template was RNA from unsorted bulk tissue. Distant lung tissue was collected more than 3 cm away from the tumor edge. TCRbeta libraries were built with three rounds of nested PCR, modified from ARM-PCR. TCRdb processed the multiplex PCR reads anew with MiXCR; each CDR3 protein has one entry. Of roughly 70,000 distinct CDR3 sequences in the sample, around two thirds are singletons; the top ten hold 25% to 35%. Sequenced sample: distant non-tumor lung tissue. These receptors all stem from a woman aged 45-65 years with non-small cell lung cancer.

The V and J genes are TRBV6-1 and TRBJ2-6; the match to TRBD1 covers 8 bases. Germline V lookup: CDR1 MNHNS, CDR2 SASEGT. CDR3 length equals 16 residues. The chain's CDR3 is CVGETGAATGANVLTF. The CDR3 nucleotides read TGTGTCGGGGAGACAGGGGCTGCCACTGGGGCCAACGTCCTGACTTTC.

This clonotype was recorded at least ten times. The V gene is TRBV4-2, the J gene TRBJ1-2; 7 bases agree with TRBD1. V was pared by 0 bases and J by 6 bases, with 7 bases of the junction left unmatched. Looked up from germline, CDR1 is LGHNA and CDR2 is YNFKEQ. This CDR3 spans 15 amino acids. This chain's CDR3 is CASSQDEGAYDGYTF. The CDR3 nucleotides are TGTGCCAGCAGCCAAGATGAGGGGGCGTACGATGGCTACACCTTC.

The chain is built from TRBV6-2 or TRBV6-3 and TRBJ2-1; 7 bases align to TRBD2. The J segment lost 6 bases and the V segment lost 5 bases, leaving 10 bases of the junction unmatched. The CDR3 is 15 residues long. CDR1 and CDR2 from the germline V gene are MNHEY and SVGEGT. The CDR3 loop is CASSPGRRRRNEQFF. Written as DNA, the CDR3 is TGTGCCAGCAGTCCCGGGAGGAGGAGGCGCAATGAGCAGTTCTTC.

The chain couples TRBV29-1 to TRBJ2-1; TRBD1 agrees at 10 bases. This CDR3 has 14 amino acids. In germline, CDR1 is SQVTM, CDR2 ANQGSEA. V dropped 6 bases and J dropped 8; count of bases not matched to a gene: 10. CDR3 sequence: CSVLGQGLYDEQFF. The CDR3 coding sequence is TGCAGCGTCCTGGGACAGGGGCTGTACGATGAGCAGTTCTTC.

To note about this clonotype: One end of the junction does not line up with germline, which may come from a read error. The rearrangement links TRBV28 to TRBJ2-7; 7 bases fit TRBD1. CDR3 length equals 15 residues. Germline CDR1 MDHEN, CDR2 SYDVKM. CDR3 DNA: TGTGCCAACAGTACCCCGACAGGGAGCTCCTACGAGCAGTACTTC. It yields the protein CANSTPTGSSYEQYF.

The rearrangement joins TRBV29-1 to TRBJ2-5; perhaps TRBD2 as D (7 bases). The CDR3 runs to 14 residues. V was shortened by 7 bases and J by 5 bases, with 20 bases between the two germline ends. Germline V gives CDR1 SQVTM, CDR2 ANQGSEA. CDR3 amino acids: CSGGRGGGMETQYF. The CDR3, as DNA: TGCAGCGGTGGTCGAGGGGGGGGCATGGAGACCCAGTACTTC.

Note on this clonotype: One end of the junction does not line up with germline, which may come from a read error. The chain combines TRBV11-2 with TRBJ2-1; 11 bases fit TRBD2. CDR1 is SGHAT and CDR2 is FQNNGV in the germline V gene. The CDR3 is 16 amino acids. The CDR3 nucleotides read TGTGCCGGCAGCCGGATGATACTAGCGGGAGACAATGAGCACTTCTTC. Residues: CAGSRMILAGDNEHFF.